This T cell receptor beta chain was sequenced in a study of OX40 agonist ivuxolimab in advanced cancers. Points on this clone: No antigen is known for it.

Generated by immunoSEQ multiplex PCR, the TCRdb table keeps only in-frame clones and is missing some. The sample has about 67,000 clones, roughly 85% seen once; the top ten hold around 2%. With 5 bases clipped from V and 0 bases from J, the junction kept 13 bases outside the gene matches. Germline V lookup: CDR1 WSHSY, CDR2 SAAADI. This CDR3 contains 19 residues. Findings and caveats of the study: Dose levels from 0.1 to 3.0 mg/kg saw CD4+ and CD8+ blood T cells expand clonally by week 6. Partial responders treated at 0.1-3.0 mg/kg exhibited clonal expansion among the lowest measured.

The chain employs TRBV10-2 and TRBJ2-3, with TRBD2 matching over 11 bases. This receptor was obtained from an adult with an advanced solid tumor such as melanoma, head and neck, liver or kidney cancer. This specimen consisted of CD4+ or CD8+ T cells sorted from blood, obtained in a trial of the OX40 agonist ivuxolimab. CDR3 protein: CASSLIAGGPDLSTDTQYF. As DNA, the CDR3 is TGCGCCAGCAGTCTGATAGCGGGAGGGCCCGATCTTAGCACAGATACGCAGTATTTT.